One sample yielded the 25 T cell receptor beta chains listed below, sequenced in a study of resident and recirculating memory T cells in vitiligo. Produced via immunoSEQ multiplex PCR; TCRdb's table is partial and in-frame only. The sample has 65,000 to 80,000 clones, 92% seen once; the top ten hold approximately 5.4%. The sequenced material came from blood. The receptors originated from a male donor with vitiligo.

For the CDR3, the DNA is TGTGCCAGCAGTGAACCCGGACAGAATAGCTACGAGCAGTACTTC. It specifies CASSEPGQNSYEQYF. The rearrangement joins TRBV6-1 to TRBJ2-7; D possibly corresponds to TRBD1 (6 bases). The germline V gene has CDR1 MNHNS and CDR2 SASEGT. This CDR3 region has 15 residues. Trimming shortened V by 2 bases and J by 3 bases, and 14 bases separated the two germline ends.

This chain joins TRBV12-5 and TRBJ2-2, with 9 bases aligning to TRBD1. The CDR3 length is 14 residues. Trimming at V came to 5 bases and at J to 4 bases, leaving 2 bases not matched to a gene. Germline V gene sequence: CDR1 LGHNT, CDR2 FRNRAP. CDR3 bases: TGTGCTAGTGGTCCGGGACAGGGCACCGGGGAGCTGTTTTTT. Protein sequence: CASGPGQGTGELFF.

V gene TRBV6-6 combines with J gene TRBJ1-1, with unresolved D. The CDR3 has 12 residues. CDR1 MNHNY and CDR2 SVGAGI come from the germline V gene (reference sequence). V was trimmed by 0 bases and J by 10 bases, leaving 9 bases between them. In nucleotides, the CDR3 is TGTGCCAGCAGTTACTCGAGCATTTTAGCTTTCTTT. Translation: CASSYSSILAFF.

The chain recombines TRBV4-3 with TRBJ1-1; D gene uncertain. V lost 0 bases, J lost 0 bases, and 17 bases lay in between. CDR1 and CDR2 (germline): LGHNA, YSLEER. The CDR3 length is 18 residues. CDR3 DNA sequence: TGCGCCAGCAGCCAAGATTTAGGCGCTAGAACCCTGAACACTGAAGCTTTCTTT. It specifies CASSQDLGARTLNTEAFF.

The chain recombines TRBV12-5 with TRBJ2-5; 7 bases match TRBD2. The germline gives CDR1 LGHNT, CDR2 FRNRAP. The CDR3 has 15 residues. J lost 0 bases, V lost 8 bases, and 9 bases had no gene match. The CDR3 nucleotides read TGTGCTAGTAGTAGGGGACTATCGTACCAAGAGACCCAGTACTTC. It specifies CASSRGLSYQETQYF.

This clone was seen more than once but under ten times. This chain links TRBV6-4 with TRBJ2-1; D is perhaps TRBD2 (5 bases). V was cut by 4 bases and J by 1 base, with 5 bases left in between. The CDR3 runs 13 residues. Germline loops: CDR1 MRHNA, CDR2 SNTAGT. For the CDR3, the DNA is TGTGCCAGCAGTGCGGGATCCTACAATGAGCAGTTCTTC. It is translated as CASSAGSYNEQFF.

The chain is built from TRBV13 and TRBJ2-7; D is perhaps TRBD1 (5 bases). CDR3 length: 17 amino acids. The germline V gene has CDR1 PRHDT and CDR2 FYEKMQ (reference sequence). Trimming removed 4 bases from V and 2 bases from J, with 21 bases in between. The DNA for the CDR3 is TGTGCCAGCAGCTCCGTTCTCCCCTCCATGACAGCCTACGAGCAGTACTTC. Translated: CASSSVLPSMTAYEQYF.

This chain joins TRBV7-2 and TRBJ1-1; D possibly corresponds to TRBD1 (6 bases). From germline, CDR1 is SGHTA and CDR2 FQGNSA. The CDR3 consists of 14 residues. The V gene lost 5 bases and the J gene lost 2 bases, with 12 bases spanning the gap. The CDR3 DNA sequence: TGTGCCAGCAGCAGTACGGGGGGCAACACTGAAGCTTTCTTT. This gives the protein CASSSTGGNTEAFF.

The chain uses TRBV4-1 and TRBJ2-7; no definite D call. Trimming stripped 2 bases from V and 7 bases from J, with 12 bases between. CDR1 is MGHRA, CDR2 YSYEKL, per germline. This CDR3 has 13 residues. The CDR3 DNA reads as TGCGCCAGCAGCCAACTCCCAAGCCATGAGCAGTACTTC. This translates into CASSQLPSHEQYF.

This chain links TRBV9 with TRBJ1-3, with 7 nucleotides matching TRBD1. The V gene end was trimmed by 4 bases and the J gene end by 2 bases; junction bases not matched to a gene: 6. The germline CDR1 and CDR2 sequences are SGDLS and YYNGEE. The length of the CDR3 is 15 residues. This CDR3 is CASSSEDRPGNTIYF. The CDR3 DNA sequence: TGTGCCAGCAGCTCGGAGGACAGGCCTGGAAACACCATATATTTT. The variable domain in full, with the rest retrieved from reference TRBV9 and TRBJ1-3, is DSGVTQTPKHLITATGQRVTLRCSPRSGDLSVYWYQQSLDQGLQFLIQYYNGEERAKGNILERFSAQQFPDLHSELNLSSLELGDSALYFCASSSEDRPGNTIYFGEGSWLTVV.

This clone has just one count. V usage is TRBV19 and J usage is TRBJ2-1; 11 bases map to TRBD2. The V gene end was trimmed by 5 bases and the J gene end by 9 bases; junction bases not matched to a gene: 12. The CDR3 is 16 residues long. Germline V gene data show CDR1 as LNHDA and CDR2 as SQIVND (reference sequence). The CDR3 spells CASSLTLAGGPGEQFF. CDR3 nucleotide sequence: TGTGCCAGTAGTCTTACCTTAGCGGGAGGGCCAGGTGAGCAGTTCTTC.

The rearrangement joins TRBV7-2 to TRBJ2-3, with D tentatively TRBD1 (5 bases). The CDR3 runs 15 residues. From germline, CDR1 is SGHTA and CDR2 FQGNSA. V was shortened by 5 bases and J by 2 bases, with 14 bases between the two germline ends. DNA of the CDR3: TGTGCCAGCAGCAAGCAGGGTCCCCCCACAGATACGCAGTATTTT. Its protein product is CASSKQGPPTDTQYF.

The chain recombines TRBV5-4 with TRBJ2-1; TRBD2 matches 11 bases. Germline V gene data show CDR1 as SGHNT and CDR2 as YYREEE (reference sequence). This CDR3 comprises 15 residues. V shed 4 bases, J shed 6 bases, and the junction held 6 bases outside the gene matches. Here the CDR3 reads CASSVILAGANEQFF. The CDR3 DNA reads TGTGCCAGCAGCGTGATACTAGCGGGGGCCAATGAGCAGTTCTTC.

In its sample, this clone was seen a few times. The chain employs TRBV10-1 and TRBJ1-1; TRBD1 agrees at 10 bases. From germline, CDR1 is WNHNN and CDR2 SYGVQD (reference sequence). The CDR3 has 16 residues. The V segment lost 5 bases and the J segment 1 base; nucleotides outside the gene matches: 7. DNA of the CDR3: TGCGCCAGCAGTCCCGGGTGGACAGGGGGGAACACTGAAGCTTTCTTT. It is translated as CASSPGWTGGNTEAFF.

CDR3 amino acids: CASSTHWRGQTGELFF. In DNA form, the CDR3 reads TGTGCCAGCAGTACCCACTGGAGGGGGCAAACCGGGGAGCTGTTTTTT. The rearrangement joins TRBV28 to TRBJ2-2; weak D call: TRBD1 (7 bases). V shed 5 bases and J shed 5 bases, with 18 bases lying between them. This CDR3 has 16 amino acids. The V gene's germline CDR1 is MDHEN and CDR2 SYDVKM.

This clone was recorded once. The chain joins TRBV18 to TRBJ2-2, with D unresolved. The CDR3 has 12 amino acids. Trimming stripped 6 bases from V and 3 bases from J, with 5 bases between. Germline assignment: CDR1 KGHSH and CDR2 LQKENI. CDR3 region: CASSTYTGELFF. CDR3 in DNA: TGTGCCAGCTCCACTTACACCGGGGAGCTGTTTTTT.

The gene calls are TRBV7-9 and TRBJ2-7, with D perhaps TRBD2 (6 bases). Germline lookup yields CDR1 SEHNR and CDR2 FQNEAQ (reference sequence). This CDR3 spans 14 amino acids. The ends were cut back, 4 bases at V and 3 bases at J, with 13 bases in the middle. DNA of the CDR3: TGTGCCAGCAGCTACCGGGACTGGAGCTACGAGCAGTACTTC. It is translated as CASSYRDWSYEQYF.

This chain joins TRBV29-1 and TRBJ2-5, with 10 positions matching TRBD2. With V trimmed by 4 bases and J by 4 bases, 0 bases remained unmatched. CDR3 size: 12 residues. Germline V lookup: CDR1 SQVTM, CDR2 ANQGSEA. The CDR3 sequence is CSVGTSGETQYF. In DNA, the CDR3 is TGCAGCGTTGGGACTAGCGGAGAGACCCAGTACTTC.

The chain carries TRBV25-1 and TRBJ1-2; no clear D. Between the trimmed V and J ends, which lost 1 base and 8 bases, there was a span of 14 bases. The length of the CDR3 is 14 residues. Germline assignment: CDR1 MGHDK and CDR2 SYGVNS. This CDR3 reads CASSEFGHSRGYTF. The DNA of the CDR3 is TGTGCCAGCAGTGAATTTGGGCATTCGCGAGGCTACACCTTC.

V and J are TRBV5-4 and TRBJ2-5; D may be TRBD1 (8 bases). CDR3 length: 15 amino acids. Trimming left V 7 bases short and J 5 bases short, with 21 bases between. Germline V CDR1 and CDR2: SGHNT, YYREEE (reference sequence). This CDR3 reads CASVGRGQGGETQYF. The CDR3 DNA is TGTGCCAGCGTGGGCAGGGGGCAGGGGGGGGAGACCCAGTACTTC.

J is TRBJ2-7 and V is TRBV4-1, with 10 bases fitting TRBD2. Germline CDR1 MGHRA, CDR2 YSYEKL. V trimming: 3 bases; J trimming: 9 bases; junction bases outside the gene matches: 20. CDR3 length: 18 amino acids. In DNA form, the CDR3 reads TGCGCCAGCAGCCAGGGGGGGGCTAGCGGGAGTATCCAGCGTGTGCAGTACTTC. Amino acids: CASSQGGASGSIQRVQYF.

The chain is built from TRBV7-9 and TRBJ2-1, with 7 bases aligning to TRBD2. Germline CDR1 is SEHNR and CDR2 is FQNEAQ (reference sequence). CDR3 size: 14 residues. Trimming cost V 6 bases and J 6 bases; bases outside gene matches: 8. The CDR3 here is CASRPGLTLNEQFF. The CDR3 nucleotides read TGTGCCAGCAGACCGGGACTAACTCTCAATGAGCAGTTCTTC. Variable domain in full (rest from reference TRBV7-9 and TRBJ2-1): DTGVSQNPRHKITKRGQNVTFRCDPISEHNRLYWYRQTLGQGPEFLTYFQNEAQLEKSRLLSDRFSAERPKGSFSTLEIQRTEQGDSAMYLCASRPGLTLNEQFFGPGTRLTVL.

V and J are TRBV27 and TRBJ1-6; the D is unclear. This CDR3 has 16 amino acids. The germline V gene has CDR1 MNHEY and CDR2 SMNVEV (reference sequence). V lost 2 bases, J lost 2 bases, and 10 bases lay in between. This CDR3 reads CASSLGPGAYNSPLHF. CDR3 nucleotide sequence: TGTGCCAGCAGTTTAGGACCCGGGGCCTATAATTCACCCCTCCACTTT.

This sequence joins TRBV5-4 and TRBJ2-5; D unresolved. The CDR3 length is 13 residues. Per germline, CDR1 SGHNT and CDR2 YYREEE (reference sequence). V lost 4 bases and J lost 2, with 9 bases in between. The CDR3 DNA sequence: TGTGCCAGCAGCCCCCGGGTACAAGAGACCCAGTACTTC. It translates to CASSPRVQETQYF.

As DNA, the CDR3 is TGTGCCAGCAGTTCCGGGACAGCTTATAGCAATCAGCCCCAGCATTTT. Translating gives CASSSGTAYSNQPQHF. V and J are TRBV6-6 and TRBJ1-5; 7 bases agree with TRBD1. The CDR3 covers 16 residues. Germline V gene lookup returns CDR1 MNHNY and CDR2 SVGAGI (reference sequence). The junction had 6 bases not matched to a gene; V was cut back by 4 bases and J by 0 bases.